This T cell receptor beta chain stems from a study of identical twins. General study findings and limits: Whereas memory repertoires showed no such difference, abundant cord blood beta clonotypes carried fewer insertions. Analyses of zero insertions could, in part, be confounded by invariant MAIT and iNKT cells.

As concerns this clonotype: Its specificity is unknown.

Unique molecular identifiers were in the cDNA, with template-switch universal primer binding. TCRdb called the 5' RACE reads again in MiXCR, with one record for every CDR3 protein. The table shows 1.5 million to 2 million distinct CDR3 sequences, with roughly 35% occurring only once. The receptor's source is a newborn girl in good health. The sequenced material came from cord blood.

CDR3 DNA sequence: TGTGCCAGCAGACATACTAGCTCCAGCTCCTACGAGCAGTACTTC. Its translation: CASRHTSSSSYEQYF. The chain has TRBV12-3 or TRBV12-4 and TRBJ2-7; D is possibly TRBD2 (6 bases). This CDR3 is built from 15 residues. Trimming stripped 6 bases from V and 0 bases from J, with 15 bases between.